This record looks at one T cell receptor beta chain sequence and its context. V was cut by 4 bases and J by 2 bases, with 6 bases left in between. The CDR3 loop spans 13 amino acids. The germline gives CDR1 SGDLS, CDR2 YYNGEE. Profiled with immunoSEQ multiplex PCR; TCRdb holds only in-frame clones, not every one. The table includes 350,000 to 450,000 clones, more than 75% detected once. The data are from a study of blood T cell repertoires in COVID-19. Looking at the study overall: From T cells, B-cell-depleted T cells, or PBMCs came the material, which was cDNA or gDNA.

V and J are TRBV9 and TRBJ2-2; D not resolved. The receptor was derived from a woman aged 55-70 years with COVID-19, enrolled during active disease. Sequenced material: peripheral blood. The CDR3 reads CASSRSNTGELFF. The CDR3 nucleotides read TGTGCCAGCAGCCGGAGCAACACCGGGGAGCTGTTTTTT.